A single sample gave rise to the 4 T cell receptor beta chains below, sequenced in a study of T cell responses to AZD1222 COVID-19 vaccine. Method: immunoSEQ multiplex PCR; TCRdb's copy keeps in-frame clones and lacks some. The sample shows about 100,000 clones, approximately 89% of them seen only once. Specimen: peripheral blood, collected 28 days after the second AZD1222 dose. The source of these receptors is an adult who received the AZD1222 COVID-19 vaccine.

CDR3 sequence (DNA): TGCGCCAGCAGCCCGACCCGGGGCACAGATACGCAGTATTTT. It is translated as CASSPTRGTDTQYF. V is TRBV5-1 and J is TRBJ2-3, with no clear D. The CDR3 has 14 residues. The V end was cut by 4 bases, the J end by 1 base, with 10 bases between. Germline V lookup: CDR1 SGHRS, CDR2 YFSETQ.

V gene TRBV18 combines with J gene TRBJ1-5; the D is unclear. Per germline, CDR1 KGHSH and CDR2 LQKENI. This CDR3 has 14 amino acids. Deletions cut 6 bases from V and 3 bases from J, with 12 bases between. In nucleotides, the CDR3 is TGTGCCAGCTCCCCCCCTAATTCCAATCAGCCCCAGCATTTT. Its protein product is CASSPPNSNQPQHF.

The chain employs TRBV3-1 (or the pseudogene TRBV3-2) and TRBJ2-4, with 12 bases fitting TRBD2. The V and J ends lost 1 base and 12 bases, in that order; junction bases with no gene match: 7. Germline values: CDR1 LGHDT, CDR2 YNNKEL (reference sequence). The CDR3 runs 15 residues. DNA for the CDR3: TGTGCCAGCAGCCAAGTGGCTAGCGGGGGGGTTACTCAGTACTTC. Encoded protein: CASSQVASGGVTQYF.

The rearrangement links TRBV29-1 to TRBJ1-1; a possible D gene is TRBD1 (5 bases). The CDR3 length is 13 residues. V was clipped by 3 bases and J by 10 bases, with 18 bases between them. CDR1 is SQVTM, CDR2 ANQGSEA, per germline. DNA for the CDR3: TGCAGCGTTGATGCTCAACGGGACGGACTAGCTTTCTTT. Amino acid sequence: CSVDAQRDGLAFF.